Below, 10 T cell receptor beta chains from the same sample are listed, as sequenced in a study of T-cell memory formation after mild COVID-19 (dated by TCRdb to about 2021). To prepare the library, 5' RACE was applied. The run used an Illumina NovaSeq 6000. Clones were called with MiXCR by TCRdb after fastp trimmed the public reads at Q25, and only in-frame beta chains were retained. Rows matching on CDR3 protein sequence are summarized as one entry with the most common DNA and genes. The sample table contains about 420,000 distinct CDR3 sequences; only one count was recorded for around a quarter of them. In total, the top ten clones hold over 10% of the sample. The specimen was PBMCs or a T cell subset sorted from them (not recorded which). These receptors were taken from an adult woman who had mild COVID-19 (a few samples of this study predate the infection). The sample titles of this study are shuffled in the database, so cell type and time point are left out; the donor was told from shared clones.

In nucleotides, the CDR3 is TGTGCCACCAGTGATCCGGGGGTTTACGAGCAGTACTTC. The encoded protein is CATSDPGVYEQYF. The chain combines TRBV24-1 with TRBJ2-7; D is perhaps TRBD2 (6 bases). CDR1 is KGHDR, CDR2 SFDVKD, per germline. Trimming left V 3 bases short and J 4 bases short, with 9 bases between. CDR3 length: 13 amino acids.

This clonotype showed up just a few times. The chain couples TRBV4-3 to TRBJ2-3; either TRBD1 or TRBD2 may supply D (5 bases each). V was cut by 3 bases and J by 6 bases, with 22 bases left in between. The V gene's germline CDR1 is LGHNA and CDR2 YSLEER. The CDR3 length is 17 residues. This chain's CDR3 is CASSQDRAQGVFDTQYF. CDR3 coding DNA: TGCGCCAGCAGCCAGGATAGGGCCCAGGGAGTGTTTGATACGCAGTATTTT.

The rearrangement links TRBV7-3 to TRBJ2-7; no clear D. This CDR3 has 14 amino acids. The V gene lost 6 bases and the J gene lost 0 bases, with 12 bases spanning the gap. CDR1 SGHTA and CDR2 FQGTGA come from the germline V gene. The CDR3 DNA sequence: TGTGCCAGCAGGTCCGGGCCCAGCTCCTACGAGCAGTACTTC. Translation gives CASRSGPSSYEQYF.

This rearrangement joins TRBV20-1 to TRBJ1-2; D unclear. Trimming cost V 1 base and J 4 bases, with 13 bases left between them. The CDR3 is 14 residues long. Germline V CDR1 and CDR2: DFQATT, SNEGSKA (reference sequence). CDR3 DNA: TGCAGTGCTAGAGTACGAGACAAGGGCTATGGCTACACCTTC. Protein sequence: CSARVRDKGYGYTF.

The DNA of the CDR3 is TGTGCCACCAGCAGAGCCGGAGGAAACACCATATATTTT. Protein: CATSRAGGNTIYF. The gene calls are TRBV15 and TRBJ1-3; D not certain. The V end was cut by 1 base, the J end by 4 bases, with 5 bases between. The CDR3 extends over 13 amino acids. CDR1 LNHNV and CDR2 YYDKDF come from the germline V gene (reference sequence).

V usage is TRBV5-1 and J usage is TRBJ2-5, with 8 bases that match TRBD1. V lost 0 bases, J lost 4 bases, and 8 bases stayed unmatched. The CDR3 spans 16 residues. Germline values: CDR1 SGHRS, CDR2 YFSETQ. The CDR3: CASSLAPQGAGETQYF. CDR3 sequence (DNA): TGCGCCAGCAGCTTGGCCCCCCAGGGGGCTGGAGAGACCCAGTACTTC.

The V gene is TRBV5-1, the J gene TRBJ2-2; weak D call: TRBD2 (5 bases). Germline lookup yields CDR1 SGHRS and CDR2 YFSETQ. The CDR3 sequence is 16 residues long. V lost 0 bases and J 3 bases, leaving 12 bases between the germline ends. The CDR3 sequence is CASSLEVRGDTGELFF. CDR3 DNA sequence: TGCGCCAGCAGCTTGGAAGTCCGGGGAGACACCGGGGAGCTGTTTTTT.

The rearrangement uses TRBV12-3 or TRBV12-4 and TRBJ1-2; D is undetermined. The germline V and J ends were trimmed by 8 bases and 0 bases, with 13 bases remaining between them. The CDR3 has 14 residues. The CDR3 protein is CASGEVPSNYGYTF. CDR3 DNA sequence: TGTGCCAGCGGGGAGGTCCCTTCTAACTATGGCTACACCTTC.

This clonotype was detected only a few times. CDR3 loop: CATSDRYQGQGERADTQYF. Here the CDR3 DNA reads TGTGCCACCAGTGACCGATACCAGGGACAGGGTGAGAGGGCAGATACGCAGTATTTT. The J gene is TRBJ2-3, the V gene TRBV24-1, with TRBD1 matching 9 bases. After removal of 4 bases from V and 4 bases from J, the junction contained 17 bases not matched to a gene. CDR3 size: 19 residues. Looked up from germline, CDR1 is KGHDR and CDR2 is SFDVKD.

V is TRBV12-3 or TRBV12-4 and J is TRBJ2-7, with 7 bases identical to TRBD1. This CDR3 spans 14 amino acids. The trim removed 6 bases at V and 4 bases at J, leaving 9 bases unmatched. CDR3 residues: CASSRDRVVYEQYF. The CDR3 DNA is TGTGCCAGCAGCCGCGACAGGGTAGTATACGAGCAGTACTTC.